The rows below give T cell receptor beta chains drawn from one sample of a study of cytomegalovirus exposure and HLA in healthy donors. Using immunoSEQ multiplex PCR, the repertoire was profiled, and TCRdb retains in-frame clones only, with some absent. Of 120,000 to 150,000 clones listed, roughly 77% are singletons. Sequenced: PBMCs. The receptors were gathered from a man aged 40-55 years in good health and CMV-seronegative. Each CDR3 is given with its conserved first and last residue. The D gene is left open where the match is weak. Size is omitted from some rows. Given values are once, few, many or a class for expanded clones.

J gene,V gene,clone size,D gene,CDR3 protein,CDR3 DNA
TRBJ1-3,TRBV10-2,NA,TRBD1,CASSPTGGGGNTIYF,TGCGCCAGCAGCCCGACAGGGGGTGGTGGAAACACCATATATTTT
TRBJ1-4,TRBV6-6,few,TRBD1,CASSWGTGQGYEKLFF,TGTGCCAGCAGTTGGGGGACGGGACAGGGGTATGAAAAACTGTTTTTT
TRBJ2-7,TRBV19,NA,NA,CASSIGSEQYF,TGTGCCAGTAGTATAGGGAGCGAGCAGTACTTC
TRBJ1-6,TRBV10-3,NA,TRBD1,CAIRVDRERNSPLHF,TGTGCCATCAGAGTTGACAGGGAGAGAAATTCACCCCTCCACTTT
TRBJ1-4,TRBV6-5,once,NA,CASSYFRGTNEKLFF,TGTGCCAGCAGTTACTTTAGGGGGACTAATGAAAAACTGTTTTTT
TRBJ1-2,TRBV6-1,few,TRBD1,CASRPAGGRGYTF,TGTGCCAGCAGACCCGCAGGGGGCAGGGGCTACACCTTC
TRBJ1-2,TRBV4-1,NA,TRBD1,CASSQEGQSYYGYTF,TGCGCCAGCAGCCAAGAGGGACAGTCCTACTATGGCTACACCTTC
TRBJ1-1,TRBV10-3,NA,NA,CAISELKGLGTEAFF,TGTGCCATCAGTGAGTTGAAGGGGCTGGGGACTGAAGCTTTCTTT
TRBJ2-3,TRBV7-6,NA,NA,CASSLGGAPRDTQYF,TGTGCCAGCAGCTTAGGCGGAGCCCCCCGGGATACGCAGTATTTT
TRBJ1-1,TRBV6-5,NA,NA,CASSRLNTEAFF,TGTGCCAGCAGTCGGTTGAACACTGAAGCTTTCTTT
TRBJ1-2,TRBV5-4,NA,TRBD1,CASSRADRGSVFGYTF,TGTGCCAGCAGCCGGGCCGACAGGGGGTCCGTATTTGGCTACACCTTC
TRBJ1-5,TRBV7-3,NA,NA,CASSLSSRGPSNQPQHF,TGTGCCAGCAGCTTAAGCTCGCGGGGGCCTAGCAATCAGCCCCAGCATTTT
TRBJ1-6,TRBV28,NA,TRBD1,CASSFYGTEPLSPLHF,TGTGCCAGCAGTTTCTACGGGACAGAGCCCCTTTCACCCCTCCACTTT
TRBJ2-5,TRBV4-1,NA,TRBD2,CASSPSGGEETQYF,TGCGCCAGCAGCCCTAGCGGGGGGGAAGAGACCCAGTACTTC
TRBJ1-2,TRBV6-5,NA,NA,CASSYIQGTYGYTF,TGTGCCAGCAGTTACATCCAGGGGACCTATGGCTACACCTTC
TRBJ2-2,TRBV6-6,NA,NA,CASSYAESGTGELFF,TGTGCCAGCAGTTACGCAGAATCAGGGACCGGGGAGCTGTTTTTT
TRBJ1-4,TRBV5-1,NA,NA,CASSSATNEKLFF,TGCGCCAGCAGCTCTGCAACTAATGAAAAACTGTTTTTT
TRBJ1-1,TRBV7-7,NA,NA,CASSLALGRGSAFF,TGTGCCAGCAGCTTAGCGCTTGGGAGGGGTTCAGCTTTCTTT
TRBJ1-6,TRBV5-1,NA,TRBD1,CASSLATGNNSPLHF,TGCGCCAGCAGCTTGGCGACAGGGAATAATTCACCCCTCCACTTT
TRBJ2-7,TRBV11-1,NA,TRBD1,CASSLPPDRGLYEQYF,TGTGCCAGCAGCTTGCCCCCCGACAGGGGTCTCTACGAGCAGTACTTC
TRBJ1-4,TRBV2,NA,NA,CATQVRVEKLFF,TGTGCCACCCAAGTCCGGGTTGAAAAACTGTTTTTT
TRBJ1-2,TRBV7-9,NA,NA,CASSFLQGKSQDGYTF,TGTGCCAGCAGCTTCCTACAGGGAAAGAGTCAGGATGGCTACACCTTC
TRBJ1-1,TRBV15,once,NA,CATSRDLKQGYTEAFF,TGTGCCACCAGCAGAGATCTAAAACAGGGCTACACTGAAGCTTTCTTT
TRBJ1-4,TRBV2,once,TRBD1,CASTGQGNEKLFF,TGTGCCAGCACCGGACAGGGTAATGAAAAACTGTTTTTT
TRBJ1-5,TRBV6-5,NA,NA,CASRRGGNQPQHF,TGTGCCAGCAGGCGGGGGGGAAATCAGCCCCAGCATTTT
TRBJ2-6,TRBV5-6,NA,NA,CASSSRRAGANVLTF,TGTGCCAGCAGCTCCCGCAGGGCCGGGGCCAACGTCCTGACTTTC
TRBJ1-6,TRBV15,many,TRBD1,CATSRGQGADSPLHF,TGTGCCACCAGCAGAGGGCAGGGGGCGGATTCACCCCTCCACTTT
TRBJ2-5,TRBV11-2,NA,TRBD2,CASSSGGIVAGEQETQYF,TGTGCCAGCAGCTCCGGAGGCATCGTAGCGGGGGAGCAAGAGACCCAGTACTTC
TRBJ1-1,TRBV27,once,TRBD1,CASTLRPGQYTEAFF,TGTGCCAGTACCCTCCGACCGGGACAGTACACTGAAGCTTTCTTT
TRBJ2-7,TRBV5-5,NA,TRBD1,CASSPRTGLGYEQYF,TGTGCCAGCAGCCCCCGGACAGGCTTAGGTTACGAGCAGTACTTC
TRBJ1-1,TRBV7-9,once,NA,CASSVQGGDTEAFF,TGTGCCAGCAGCGTACAGGGAGGGGACACTGAAGCTTTCTTT
TRBJ2-2,TRBV5-1,once,TRBD1,CASKPGQGANTGELFF,TGCGCCAGCAAACCGGGACAGGGGGCGAACACCGGGGAGCTGTTTTTT
TRBJ1-4,TRBV2,NA,NA,CASSEASMEKLFF,TGTGCCAGCAGTGAAGCCAGTATGGAAAAACTGTTTTTT
TRBJ2-5,TRBV5-4,NA,NA,CASSLPGETQYF,TGTGCCAGCAGCTTGCCGGGAGAGACCCAGTACTTC
TRBJ1-2,TRBV4-3,NA,NA,CASSQDHTAYYGYTF,TGCGCCAGCAGCCAAGACCACACAGCCTACTATGGCTACACCTTC
TRBJ2-7,TRBV18,NA,NA,CASSPQTGWSYEQYF,TGTGCCAGCTCACCACAAACAGGGTGGTCCTACGAGCAGTACTTC
TRBJ2-5,TRBV5-4,NA,NA,CASSWGRQPQETQYF,TGTGCCAGCAGCTGGGGGCGACAGCCGCAAGAGACCCAGTACTTC
TRBJ2-7,TRBV25-1,once,TRBD1,CASSPGTGYEQYF,TGTGCCAGCAGTCCCGGGACAGGATACGAGCAGTACTTC
TRBJ2-5,TRBV10-1,NA,TRBD1,CASSEADRGQETQYF,TGCGCCAGCAGTGAGGCGGACAGGGGCCAAGAGACCCAGTACTTC
TRBJ2-7,TRBV13,NA,TRBD1,CASSHQTGTLSYEQYF,TGTGCCAGCAGCCACCAGACAGGGACCCTCTCCTACGAGCAGTACTTC
TRBJ1-5,TRBV19,NA,NA,CASNLRVLGNQPQHF,TGTGCCAGTAACCTCAGGGTGTTGGGCAATCAGCCCCAGCATTTT
TRBJ1-6,TRBV7-3,NA,NA,CASSLGSSPYNSPLHF,TGTGCCAGCAGCTTGGGCAGTTCCCCCTATAATTCACCCCTCCACTTT
TRBJ1-2,TRBV29-1,few,NA,CSVHGGNYGYTF,TGCAGCGTTCATGGGGGGAACTATGGCTACACCTTC
TRBJ2-7,TRBV7-2,once,TRBD2,CASSFSGGVFYEQYF,TGTGCCAGCAGCTTCAGCGGGGGGGTTTTCTACGAGCAGTACTTC
TRBJ1-1,TRBV2,once,NA,CASREGIGRREAFF,TGTGCCAGCAGGGAGGGAATAGGACGGCGCGAAGCTTTCTTT
TRBJ2-3,TRBV6-1,NA,NA,CASSEGRRTQYF,TGTGCCAGCAGTGAAGGGAGGAGAACGCAGTATTTT
TRBJ2-1,TRBV29-1,NA,TRBD2,CSVEASGLEYNEQFF,TGCAGCGTGGAGGCTAGCGGTCTAGAATACAATGAGCAGTTCTTC